This T cell receptor (beta chain) was documented in a study of blood T cell repertoires in COVID-19. The method was immunoSEQ multiplex PCR; TCRdb's version includes in-frame clones alone and lacks a portion of them. The table includes under 200,000 clones, 70% to 90% detected once. The CDR3 totals 13 residues. Germline CDR1 SGDLS, CDR2 YYNGEE. Trimming removed 4 bases from V and 5 bases from J, with 9 bases in between. The chain links TRBV9 to TRBJ2-2, with D perhaps TRBD1 (5 bases). The clonotype comes from a man aged 40-49 years with acute or convalescent COVID-19. The sample consisted of peripheral blood. The CDR3 DNA sequence: TGTGCCAGCAGCCGAGCAGGGACCGGGGAGCTGTTTTTT. This gives the protein CASSRAGTGELFF.